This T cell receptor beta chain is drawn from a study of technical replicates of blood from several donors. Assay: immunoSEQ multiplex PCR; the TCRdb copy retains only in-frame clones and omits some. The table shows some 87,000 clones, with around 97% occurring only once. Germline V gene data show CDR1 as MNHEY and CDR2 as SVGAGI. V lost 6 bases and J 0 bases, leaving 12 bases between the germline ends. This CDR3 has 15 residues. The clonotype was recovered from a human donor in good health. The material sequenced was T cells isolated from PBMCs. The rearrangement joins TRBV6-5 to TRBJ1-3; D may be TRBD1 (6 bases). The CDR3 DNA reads TGTGCCAGCAGGGCTGACAGGTTCTCTGGAAACACCATATATTTT. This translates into CASRADRFSGNTIYF.